The 6 T cell receptor beta chains given below trace back to one sample, sequenced in a study of OX40 agonist ivuxolimab in advanced cancers. Generated by immunoSEQ multiplex PCR, the TCRdb table keeps only in-frame clones and is missing some. The table includes some 97,000 clones, over 75% detected once. The sequenced sample was CD4+ or CD8+ T cells sorted from blood, obtained in a trial of the OX40 agonist ivuxolimab. These receptors came from an adult with an advanced solid tumor such as melanoma, head and neck, liver or kidney cancer.

Only one count was recorded for this clone. The rearrangement uses TRBV7-2 and TRBJ1-5; D remains ambiguous. The germline V and J ends were trimmed by 5 bases and 10 bases, with 15 bases remaining between them. CDR3 length: 13 amino acids. Germline loops: CDR1 SGHTA, CDR2 FQGNSA. CDR3: CASSAVFRDPQHF. CDR3 in DNA: TGTGCCAGCAGCGCGGTGTTTCGGGATCCCCAGCATTTT.

The gene calls are TRBV6-5 and TRBJ1-2, with D tentatively TRBD1 (6 bases). Trimming stripped 3 bases from V and 2 bases from J, with 7 bases between. This CDR3 is 13 amino acids long. Per the germline V gene, CDR1 is MNHEY and CDR2 is SVGAGI. In DNA, the CDR3 is TGTGCCAGCAGTTATACAGGGAACTATGGCTACACCTTC. It codes for CASSYTGNYGYTF.

The chain uses TRBV19 and TRBJ2-7; tentatively, D is TRBD1 or TRBD2 (6 bases each). Trimming took 7 bases from V and 4 from J, leaving 20 bases between them. This CDR3 contains 15 residues. The germline V gene has CDR1 LNHDA and CDR2 SQIVND (reference sequence). CDR3 bases: TGTGCCAGTACACTGAAGGGGGGCATGGTTTACGAGCAGTACTTC. Translating gives CASTLKGGMVYEQYF.

The chain joins TRBV4-1 to TRBJ2-2, with D tentatively TRBD2 (6 bases). This CDR3 spans 16 amino acids. V dropped 2 bases and J dropped 0 bases, with 10 bases sitting between them. The germline V gene encodes CDR1 MGHRA and CDR2 YSYEKL. The chain's CDR3 is CASSQTGTANTGELFF. The CDR3 DNA sequence: TGCGCCAGCAGCCAAACCGGGACTGCGAACACCGGGGAGCTGTTTTTT.

J is TRBJ1-4 and V is TRBV4-1, with 7 positions matching TRBD1. The CDR3 is made up of 15 amino acids. The V and J ends lost 0 bases and 7 bases, in that order; junction bases with no gene match: 5. Germline V gene data show CDR1 as MGHRA and CDR2 as YSYEKL. The CDR3 loop reads CASSQDGAGGEKLFF. CDR3 DNA: TGCGCCAGCAGCCAAGATGGGGCAGGGGGTGAAAAACTGTTTTTT.

The chain is built from TRBV29-1 and TRBJ2-7, with 10 nucleotides matching TRBD1. The J segment lost 2 bases and the V segment lost 7 bases, leaving 8 bases of the junction unmatched. This CDR3 comprises 14 residues. Germline lookup yields CDR1 SQVTM and CDR2 ANQGSEA. The CDR3 DNA follows: TGCAGCGGGGGACAGGGGCCGGGGGCCTACGAGCAGTACTTC. Translation: CSGGQGPGAYEQYF.